The 13 T cell receptor beta chains in this list originate from one sample, sequenced in a study of blood T cells in healthy people across ages (dated by TCRdb to between 2015 and 2017). Library construction relied on 5' RACE. The sequencing machine was an Illumina HiSeq 2500. A second PCR of 7 to 11 cycles was performed with a sample-barcoded 5' primer and a J-beta primer mix. TCRdb handled the public reads itself, with Q25 trimming in fastp and clone calling in MiXCR, and kept productive beta chains. Rows with one shared CDR3 protein collapse into an entry with the most common genes and DNA. Recorded for this sample are about 760,000 distinct CDR3 sequences; approximately 25% of them occurred a single time. The leading ten clones occupy 9.4% of the sample. The same specimen was also included in a second study, on T cells of mothers and their children.

Sample: blood. The origin of the receptors is a boy aged 10-17 years in good health.

The rearrangement links TRBV25-1 to TRBJ2-7; D might be TRBD1 or TRBD2, each matching 5 bases. The CDR3 sequence is 16 residues long. Trimming left V 4 bases short and J 0 bases short, with 16 bases between. CDR1 MGHDK and CDR2 SYGVNS come from the germline V gene. Here the CDR3 reads CASSGGSGTFSYEQYF. CDR3 DNA sequence: TGTGCCAGCAGTGGAGGTTCGGGGACCTTCTCCTACGAGCAGTACTTC.

This clonotype came up a few times. V usage is TRBV14 and J usage is TRBJ2-5; D possibly corresponds to TRBD1 (7 bases). Germline CDR1 and CDR2: SGHDN and FVKESK. Deletions cut 8 bases from V and 5 bases from J, with 18 bases between. The CDR3 length is 14 residues. The CDR3 reads CASARGQTFETQYF. The CDR3 nucleotides read TGTGCCAGCGCGCGGGGACAGACTTTTGAGACCCAGTACTTC.

This clonotype has just a few counts. The chain links TRBV29-1 to TRBJ2-1, with 9 bases aligning to TRBD2. V shed 3 bases and J 10 bases; nucleotides not matched to a gene: 4. CDR3 length: 12 residues. The germline V gene encodes CDR1 SQVTM and CDR2 ANQGSEA. The CDR3 here is CSVEFLAGEQFF. The CDR3 DNA sequence: TGCAGCGTTGAGTTCCTAGCGGGAGAGCAGTTCTTC.

The rearrangement links TRBV5-6 to TRBJ2-7, with 7 bases fitting TRBD2. CDR1 and CDR2 from the germline V gene are SGHDT and YYEEEE. The CDR3 sequence is 14 residues long. J gave up 2 bases and V 2 bases, and 4 bases lay outside the gene matches. As DNA, the CDR3 is TGTGCCAGCAGCTTTGCGGGGGTAGCCTACGAGCAGTACTTC. Residues: CASSFAGVAYEQYF.

CDR3 sequence reads: CASSLAAGGHAFF. CDR3 sequence (DNA): TGTGCCAGCAGCTTAGCGGCAGGGGGCCACGCTTTCTTT. V gene TRBV13 combines with J gene TRBJ1-1, with 8 bases matching TRBD1. The germline CDR1 and CDR2 sequences are PRHDT and FYEKMQ (reference sequence). The CDR3 sequence is 13 residues long. V shed 1 base and J 11 bases; nucleotides not matched to a gene: 6.

The chain carries TRBV20-1 and TRBJ2-5; 7 bases agree with TRBD2. The J call may be incorrect, as the DNA end agrees better with TRBJ2-1. CDR3 length equals 16 residues. Per the germline V gene, CDR1 is DFQATT and CDR2 is SNEGSKA (reference sequence). CDR3 loop: CSARDGGSRFRNEQFF. CDR3 sequence (DNA): TGCAGTGCTAGAGATGGCGGGAGTAGGTTTCGCAATGAGCAGTTCTTC.

This clonotype was detected a few times. This sequence joins TRBV20-1 and TRBJ2-7; D unclear. Germline assignment: CDR1 DFQATT and CDR2 SNEGSKA (reference sequence). Between the trimmed V and J ends, which lost 4 bases and 7 bases, there was a span of 17 bases. This CDR3 has 13 amino acids. The CDR3 sequence is CSANSLARAEQYF. The CDR3 bases are TGCAGTGCTAACTCCCTGGCGCGCGCGGAGCAGTACTTC.

This chain uses TRBV29-1 with TRBJ2-2; 10 bases line up with TRBD1. V lost 6 bases, J lost 7 bases, and 8 bases stayed unmatched. The V gene's germline CDR1 is SQVTM and CDR2 ANQGSEA. This CDR3 comprises 14 residues. CDR3 DNA: TGCAGCGTCCCCGGGACAGGGGTCGTCGGGGAGCTGTTTTTT. As protein: CSVPGTGVVGELFF.

The sample holds a few counts of this clonotype. This chain links TRBV27 with TRBJ2-2; possibly TRBD1 or TRBD2 for D (5 bases each). Germline V gives CDR1 MNHEY, CDR2 SMNVEV (reference sequence). The V and J ends lost 7 bases and 4 bases respectively, with 10 bases between them. The CDR3 is 13 amino acids. Written as DNA, the CDR3 is TGTGCCAGCATTGGGGGTGCCACCGGGGAGCTGTTTTTT. It translates to CASIGGATGELFF.

This chain joins TRBV9 and TRBJ1-5; D ambiguous. The germline V gene encodes CDR1 SGDLS and CDR2 YYNGEE. The germline V and J ends were trimmed by 2 bases and 4 bases, with 10 bases remaining between them. The CDR3 has 14 residues. CDR3 in amino acids: CASSVKGRNQPQHF. The CDR3 nucleotides read TGTGCCAGCAGCGTTAAAGGGCGGAATCAGCCCCAGCATTTT. Variable domain in full (rest from reference TRBV9 and TRBJ1-5): DSGVTQTPKHLITATGQRVTLRCSPRSGDLSVYWYQQSLDQGLQFLIQYYNGEERAKGNILERFSAQQFPDLHSELNLSSLELGDSALYFCASSVKGRNQPQHFGDGTRLSIL.

This clonotype appeared a few times. The V and J genes are TRBV4-1 and TRBJ2-2; 12 bases line up with TRBD2. The germline V gene has CDR1 MGHRA and CDR2 YSYEKL. V lost 5 bases and J lost 7; bases outside the gene matches: 14. This CDR3 is 18 amino acids long. This CDR3 reads CASSTRSSGRGYDGELFF. The CDR3 coding sequence is TGCGCCAGCAGCACCCGGTCTAGCGGGAGGGGTTACGACGGGGAGCTGTTTTTT.

V gene TRBV9 combines with J gene TRBJ2-5; 10 nucleotides agree with TRBD2. J was trimmed by 4 bases and V by 2 bases; bases with no gene match: 5. CDR1 is SGDLS, CDR2 YYNGEE, per germline. The CDR3 is 15 residues long. The CDR3 coding sequence is TGTGCCAGCAGCGTTGCTAGCGGGAGTCCAGAGACCCAGTACTTC. Amino acid sequence: CASSVASGSPETQYF.

This clonotype was counted between two and nine times. The J gene is TRBJ1-2, the V gene TRBV4-3; D unclear. This CDR3 region has 13 residues. The V gene's germline CDR1 is LGHNA and CDR2 YSLEER. With 0 bases removed from V and 5 bases from J, the gap between germline ends came to 7 bases. In DNA, the CDR3 is TGCGCCAGCAGCCAAGAACCCAGATATGGCTACACCTTC. It translates to CASSQEPRYGYTF.